The 10 T cell receptor beta chains listed next were all sequenced from one sample in a study of cytomegalovirus exposure and HLA in healthy donors. PCR involved 60 Vbeta and 13 Jbeta primers. TCRdb's table, derived via immunoSEQ multiplex PCR, lists solely in-frame clones and lacks some. The clone table shows around 70,000 clones, with the ten largest holding under 4%. The sequencing sample was made of PBMCs. These receptors all come from a female donor in good health and CMV-seropositive.

V is TRBV19 and J is TRBJ2-5; 9 positions match TRBD1. Per the germline V gene, CDR1 is LNHDA and CDR2 is SQIVND (reference sequence). V trimming: 7 bases; J trimming: 5 bases; junction bases outside the gene matches: 14. CDR3 length: 16 residues. CDR3 residues: CASTDSGTGSFETQYF. In nucleotides, the CDR3 is TGTGCCAGTACTGACTCCGGGACAGGGTCTTTCGAGACCCAGTACTTC.

The CDR3 is CASSLDSTVNNEQFF. In nucleotides, the CDR3 is TGTGCCAGCAGCTTAGATTCCACAGTCAACAATGAGCAGTTCTTC. The rearrangement uses TRBV7-2 and TRBJ2-1, with D unclear. Trimming shortened V by 1 base and J by 5 bases, and 12 bases separated the two germline ends. Germline V gene lookup returns CDR1 SGHTA and CDR2 FQGNSA. The CDR3 contains 15 residues.

V and J are TRBV18 and TRBJ2-3, with 11 bases aligning to TRBD1. Germline V gene lookup returns CDR1 KGHSH and CDR2 LQKENI. This CDR3 has 19 residues. The V and J ends lost 4 bases and 4 bases, in that order; junction bases with no gene match: 16. CDR3 DNA: TGTGCCAGCTCACGGACAGGGGGCGCGGGGGAAACCCCTGCAGATACGCAGTATTTT. This gives the protein CASSRTGGAGETPADTQYF.

The chain has TRBV10-3 and TRBJ1-2; possibly TRBD1 for D (5 bases). Trimming pared 4 bases from V and 3 bases from J, leaving 12 bases between. There are 14 residues in the CDR3. Germline CDR1 and CDR2: ENHRY and SYGVKD. In DNA, the CDR3 is TGTGCCATCAGTGGGGGGGAAGGTTACTATGGCTACACCTTC. Its protein product is CAISGGEGYYGYTF.

The genes are TRBV6-5 and TRBJ1-2; TRBD1 matches 8 bases. Germline trimming cut 4 bases from V and 4 bases from J; bases unmatched to any gene: 5. Germline CDR1 and CDR2: MNHEY and SVGAGI. CDR3 length: 14 residues. The CDR3 region has the DNA TGTGCCAGCAGTTCAGGACAGGGACTCTATGGCTACACCTTC. It encodes CASSSGQGLYGYTF.

The chain joins TRBV7-9 to TRBJ1-2, with 7 bases lining up with TRBD1. The length of the CDR3 is 14 residues. Germline trimming cut 7 bases from V and 8 bases from J; bases unmatched to any gene: 13. Germline CDR1 is SEHNR and CDR2 is FQNEAQ (reference sequence). The CDR3 nucleotides are TGTGCCAGCACCCCCGGACAGGTGTATACCGGCTACACCTTC. Translation gives CASTPGQVYTGYTF.

The V call is TRBV11-2, the J call TRBJ2-5; D may be TRBD1 (5 bases). V was pared by 0 bases and J by 5 bases, with 7 bases between. CDR1 SGHAT and CDR2 FQNNGV come from the germline V gene. CDR3 length equals 13 residues. The CDR3 sequence is CASSLEGRETQYF. Here the CDR3 DNA reads TGTGCCAGCAGCTTAGAGGGGCGGGAGACCCAGTACTTC.

This chain links TRBV28 with TRBJ1-1; 9 bases line up with TRBD1. Trimming removed 5 bases from V and 9 bases from J; junction bases left unmatched: 10. The V gene's germline CDR1 is MDHEN and CDR2 SYDVKM. The CDR3 runs to 14 residues. DNA of the CDR3: TGTGCCAGCAGTACCCCCGGGACAGGGTTGAAAGCTTTCTTT. Protein product: CASSTPGTGLKAFF.

The chain joins TRBV5-1 to TRBJ1-1; 7 bases are shared with TRBD1. Per germline, CDR1 SGHRS and CDR2 YFSETQ. The CDR3 sequence is 15 residues long. Trimming cost V 4 bases and J 1 base; bases outside gene matches: 7. The CDR3 DNA sequence: TGCGCCAGCAGCCGGGGGGGGACAGAGAACACTGAAGCTTTCTTT. Translation: CASSRGGTENTEAFF.

The chain couples TRBV27 to TRBJ2-7; 8 bases map to TRBD2. The junction had 6 bases not matched to a gene; V was cut back by 6 bases and J by 2 bases. Germline V gene lookup returns CDR1 MNHEY and CDR2 SMNVEV (reference sequence). This CDR3 has 14 residues. The DNA of the CDR3 is TGTGCCAGCAGGACCGGGACTAGTACCTACGAGCAGTACTTC. Protein product: CASRTGTSTYEQYF.